A single TCR beta chain is shown here with its context. This clone has a handful of counts. Its cognate antigen has yet to be identified. The sample holds no much larger clone one base away, and base qualities are not on file. From each donor, a single peripheral blood sample of around 120 mL on average was drawn into heparinised tubes. A BD FACSAria II was used to sort naive, central memory, regulatory and stem cell-like memory CD4+ T cells with a panel that included CD45RO, CCR7, CD25, CD127, CD95 and CD27. All sorted populations exceeded 95% purity. PBMCs were isolated immediately by Lymphoprep density gradient centrifugation and stained directly without culture. Samples were stained and sorted in pairs, with one healthy donor and one patient per experiment, so that batch effects were minimized. Its CDR3 holds 15 amino acids, cysteine through phenylalanine. Solely the CDR3 DNA is kept, with 45 bases framed from the first base. Deletion took 4 bases off V and 1 base off J, with a span of 8 bases between the germline ends. The CDR1 and CDR2 encoded by the germline V gene (reference sequence) are LNHDA and SQIVND.

The High Capacity cDNA Reverse Transcription Kit was used to reverse transcribe all of the isolated RNA, meaning that expressed TCRB transcripts were what got sequenced. Deep immunoSEQ sequencing was applied to naive, central memory and regulatory T cell samples, giving an average of roughly 3.5 million total reads per sample. Sorted cells were lysed in RLT buffer, and RNA was extracted using DNase-treated RNeasy Micro or Mini kits according to cell number. Each cell subset was processed separately to prevent cross-contamination, with patient and healthy donor samples processed together. TCRB sequences were amplified from cDNA with the immunoSEQ multiplex PCR, producing 87-bp fragments spanning the CDR3 region. Sequencing of the amplicons was performed on the Illumina HiSeq platform. The authors' pipeline ran thus. Synthetic template baselines were used to correct PCR bias computationally, reads within Hamming distance 2 were collapsed together, and singletons that could not be merged were discarded. Reads were aligned against IMGT to assign V, D and J genes, CDR3 length and insertions or deletions at six rearrangement sites. Clonotype counts were normalized to sorted cell number within each subset before computing true diversity and Gini coefficients with the tcR R package. Repertoire sharing was quantified using the overlap coefficient calculated on TCRB nucleotide sequences. TCRdb re-hosts the immuneACCESS table, in-frame sequences only. Its copies lack some clones; in the studies checked, an unresolved V gene accounts for under half of them, and the cause for the rest is not known. That table furnishes V, J and clone size, whereas the DNA furnished D and trimming. Recorded for this sample are around 140,000 clones; roughly 9.3% of them occurred a single time. The top ten clones comprise almost 0.65% of the sample.

The data are from a study of beta chain features in type 1 diabetes (dated by TCRdb to 2017 to 2018). Some background on the complete study: No differences in mean age, gender distribution, total cell number or subset yield were found between patients and healthy donors. Across all samples, almost 110 million sorted cells were examined, and cell number per subset correlated strongly with RNA yield. The study compared the TCRB repertoires of sorted circulating CD4+ T cell subsets in recently diagnosed type 1 diabetes patients with those in matched healthy donors. Regulatory and stem cell-like memory subsets were isolated from only 8 patients and roughly 8 healthy donors, whereas naive and central memory subsets came from all 30 or so donors.

Points the paper makes about the study in general: Because small numbers of individuals were included in the HLA sub-analyses, any influence of HLA type on TCRB rearrangement was left unresolved. Shorter templates might have been favored by PCR, but patient and control samples were amplified and corrected together, so both groups would have been affected equally by any skew. In all four CD4+ subsets, TCRB CDR3 length was moderately but significantly shorter in type 1 diabetes patients. Patients with type 1 diabetes made fewer insertions and deleted more nucleotides at VDJ recombination sites, implying thymic rearrangement abnormalities. The naive, central memory and regulatory TCRB repertoires appeared to resemble one another more closely among patients than among healthy donors. Because cDNA was sequenced instead of genomic DNA, activated cells with high expression could be over-represented, although the groups did not differ in activation or CD3 levels.

The sequence links TRBV19 to TRBJ2-6; a tentative D call is TRBD1 (6 bases match). The receptor was isolated from a woman in her thirties or forties in good health. The specimen was central memory CD4+ T cells from blood. In nucleotides, the sequence is TGTGCCAGTAGTAGACAGGAGTCTGGGGCCAACGTCCTGACTTTC. This encodes CASSRQESGANVLTF.